The rows below give T cell receptor beta chains drawn from one sample of a study of cytomegalovirus exposure and HLA in healthy donors. Sequenced by immunoSEQ multiplex PCR; TCRdb stores in-frame clones only, minus some. Among some 140,000 clones, around 9% were seen once, and the ten largest hold approximately 7.5%. Source material: PBMCs. The receptors come from a woman in her thirties or forties in good health and CMV-seropositive. The CDR3 runs from the conserved cysteine through the conserved F or W. The D gene is left open where the match is weak. The listing skips clone size in some rows; elsewhere it reads once, few, many or a size class.

NA | TRBJ1-1 | TRBD1 | TRBV7-3 | TGTGCCAGCAGCCCCGGACAGGGCCCCATTGAAGCTTTCTTT | CASSPGQGPIEAFF
few | TRBJ2-1 | NA | TRBV5-1 | TGCGCCAGCAGCCCAGGCAGCTACCTAAATGAGCAGTTCTTC | CASSPGSYLNEQFF
few | TRBJ2-7 | NA | TRBV11-2 | TGTGCCAGCAGCTTAGTGCGGACAGAAATCTACGAGCAGTACTTC | CASSLVRTEIYEQYF
NA | TRBJ2-2 | NA | TRBV29-1 | TGCAGCGTTGAATTACAGGGCCAAATCACCGGGGAGCTGTTTTTT | CSVELQGQITGELFF
NA | TRBJ1-1 | NA | TRBV19 | TGTGCCAGTAACCCATCGAGGGTTAGCACTGAAGCTTTCTTT | CASNPSRVSTEAFF
few | TRBJ1-2 | TRBD1 | TRBV9 | TGTGCCAGCAGCGTAGAAGGACAGGGGTATGGCTACACCTTC | CASSVEGQGYGYTF
few | TRBJ2-3 | NA | TRBV18 | TGTGCCAGCTCACCACCTGGGGCAGGTAGCACAGATACGCAGTATTTT | CASSPPGAGSTDTQYF
few | TRBJ2-7 | NA | TRBV10-3 | TGTGCCATCCAAAGCTCCTACGAGCAGTACTTC | CAIQSSYEQYF
few | TRBJ1-1 | NA | TRBV6-6 | TGTGCCAGCAGCCCCCTTCCCCACAGGGAGAACACTGAAGCTTTCTTT | CASSPLPHRENTEAFF
NA | TRBJ1-1 | TRBD1 | TRBV18 | TGTGCCAGCTCCAGACAGGGGAACACTGAAGCTTTCTTT | CASSRQGNTEAFF
NA | TRBJ2-1 | NA | TRBV7-9 | TGTGCCAGCAGCCCCCCCTGGGCCAGGGAAGGGAACAATGAGCAGTTCTTC | CASSPPWAREGNNEQFF
NA | TRBJ1-1 | NA | TRBV5-1 | TGCGCCAGCAGCCCCACGGCAGGGTTGAACACTGAAGCTTTCTTT | CASSPTAGLNTEAFF
NA | TRBJ2-1 | TRBD2 | TRBV28 | TGTGCCAGCAGTTATCCCCAGGCTAGCGGGGGACTAAAGCTCTTC | CASSYPQASGGLKLF
few | TRBJ1-1 | NA | TRBV12-5 | TGTGCTAGTGGTTTGTCGGGGTACACTGAAGCTTTCTTT | CASGLSGYTEAFF
few | TRBJ1-2 | TRBD1 | TRBV6-5 | TGTGCCAGCAGTTCAGAGACAGGGGGCAACTATGGCTACACCTTC | CASSSETGGNYGYTF
NA | TRBJ1-3 | TRBD1 | TRBV15 | TGTGCCACCAGCCCTCCGGCGGGACAGGGGTCGAGCTCTGGAAACACCATATATTTT | CATSPPAGQGSSSGNTIYF
NA | TRBJ2-3 | TRBD1 | TRBV7-9 | TGTGCCAGCAGCTTCGAGGGGGCGGCAGATACGCAGTATTTT | CASSFEGAADTQYF
NA | TRBJ2-3 | NA | TRBV11-2 | TGTGCCAGCAGCTTAGTGGGCCCAGATACGCAGTATTTT | CASSLVGPDTQYF
few | TRBJ1-4 | NA | TRBV29-1 | TGCAGCGTTGAAGAATGGAGCCCCGCAACTAATGAAAAACTGTTTTTT | CSVEEWSPATNEKLFF
few | TRBJ2-1 | TRBD1 | TRBV6-5 | TGTGCCAGCAGTTACTCGCTCCCGACAGGGGGGAATGAGCAGTTCTTC | CASSYSLPTGGNEQFF
few | TRBJ2-5 | TRBD1 | TRBV5-4 | TGTGCCAGCAGCAGAGACAGGGGATGGGAGACCCAGTACTTC | CASSRDRGWETQYF
NA | TRBJ1-1 | NA | TRBV6-1 | TGTGCCAGCAGTCCCTCGGGGACTGAAGCTTTCTTT | CASSPSGTEAFF
NA | TRBJ2-3 | NA | TRBV4-3 | TGCGCCAGCAGCCAAGATGGGGTCGGGGGCACAGATACGCAGTATTTT | CASSQDGVGGTDTQYF
NA | TRBJ1-2 | NA | TRBV29-1 | TGCAGCGTTGGATCGGGGAACTATGGCTACACCTTC | CSVGSGNYGYTF
NA | TRBJ1-6 | TRBD1 | TRBV27 | TGTGCCAGCAGTTTATTTGGGACAGACAATTCACCCCTCCACTTT | CASSLFGTDNSPLHF
few | TRBJ2-1 | TRBD2 | TRBV9 | TGTGCCAGCAGCGTAGCCGCGGGGGGGGGCAATGAGCAGTTCTTC | CASSVAAGGGNEQFF
NA | TRBJ1-1 | NA | TRBV29-1 | TGCAGCGTTGAAGATTATGGAGGGACTGCCTACACTGAAGCTTTCTTT | CSVEDYGGTAYTEAFF
NA | TRBJ2-1 | TRBD2 | TRBV6-5 | TGTGCCAGCAGTTACTACGGCGGGGGACCATTCAATGAGCAGTTCTTC | CASSYYGGGPFNEQFF
few | TRBJ1-2 | NA | TRBV21-1 | TGTGCCAGCAGCAAGCGTCAGGGCCTCCCCGGACGCCATGGCTACACCTTC | CASSKRQGLPGRHGYTF
few | TRBJ1-1 | NA | TRBV5-1 | TGCGCCAGCAGCCGGGGTGATGACACTGAAGCTTTCTTT | CASSRGDDTEAFF
NA | TRBJ1-5 | NA | TRBV6-1 | TGTGCCAGCAGTGAAGCCCGGGATCAGCCCCAGCATTTT | CASSEARDQPQHF
few | TRBJ1-4 | TRBD1 | TRBV2 | TGTGCCACCCGGACAGGGTTTGAAAAACTGTTTTTT | CATRTGFEKLFF
few | TRBJ2-3 | TRBD1 | TRBV7-9 | TGTGCCAGCAGCTCCCGGGACAGTAGCACAGATACGCAGTATTTT | CASSSRDSSTDTQYF
NA | TRBJ1-5 | NA | TRBV6-5 | TGTGCCAGCAGTCCCAGGGGCTTCGAAAATCAGCCCCAGCATTTT | CASSPRGFENQPQHF
NA | TRBJ2-7 | NA | TRBV6-1 | TGTGCCAGCAGTGAAATAACAGTTTCCCAATTC | CASSEITVSQF
NA | TRBJ1-3 | TRBD1 | TRBV7-6 | TGTGCCAGCAGCCCCCGGACAGGGGCTTTCTCTGGAAACACCATATATTTT | CASSPRTGAFSGNTIYF
few | TRBJ1-1 | TRBD1 | TRBV5-1 | TGCGCCAGCAGCTTTATGGGACAGGCGAACACTGAAGCTTTCTTT | CASSFMGQANTEAFF
few | TRBJ1-1 | NA | TRBV19 | TGTGCCAGTAGTATCGTGGGGGCGGCGAACACTGAAGCTTTCTTT | CASSIVGAANTEAFF
NA | TRBJ1-1 | NA | TRBV4-1 | TGCGCCAGCAGCCAAGTAGACAGTAACACTGAAGCTTTCTTT | CASSQVDSNTEAFF
NA | TRBJ2-7 | NA | TRBV4-3 | TGCGCCAGCAGCCAAGATAGCGCTACAGCCTACGAGCAGTACTTC | CASSQDSATAYEQYF
few | TRBJ2-1 | TRBD1 | TRBV5-1 | TGCGCCAGCAGCTTGGAGCTGGGACAGAGCCGTAATAAGCAGTTCTTC | CASSLELGQSRNKQFF
NA | TRBJ2-5 | NA | TRBV7-2 | TGTGCCAGCAGCTTACAACGGGGGGCCCAAGAGACCCAGTACTTC | CASSLQRGAQETQYF
NA | TRBJ1-2 | TRBD1 | TRBV6-6 | TGTGCCAGCAGTTCCGGGACAGGGGCCTATGGCTACACCTTC | CASSSGTGAYGYTF
NA | TRBJ1-4 | TRBD1 | TRBV5-1 | TGCGCCAGCAGCTTGGCCGGATTGGGACAGGGGTGGGAAAAACTGTTTTTT | CASSLAGLGQGWEKLFF
NA | TRBJ2-1 | TRBD2 | TRBV5-1 | TGCGCCAGCAGCCCACTAGCGAGGAGCTCCTACAATGAGCAGTTCTTC | CASSPLARSSYNEQFF
few | TRBJ1-2 | NA | TRBV2 | TGTGCCAGCAGTGACAGGCCCTATGGCTACACCTTC | CASSDRPYGYTF
few | TRBJ1-1 | TRBD1 | TRBV15 | TGTGCCACCAGCCCCCGGGACAGGTTGAACACTGAAGCTTTCTTT | CATSPRDRLNTEAFF